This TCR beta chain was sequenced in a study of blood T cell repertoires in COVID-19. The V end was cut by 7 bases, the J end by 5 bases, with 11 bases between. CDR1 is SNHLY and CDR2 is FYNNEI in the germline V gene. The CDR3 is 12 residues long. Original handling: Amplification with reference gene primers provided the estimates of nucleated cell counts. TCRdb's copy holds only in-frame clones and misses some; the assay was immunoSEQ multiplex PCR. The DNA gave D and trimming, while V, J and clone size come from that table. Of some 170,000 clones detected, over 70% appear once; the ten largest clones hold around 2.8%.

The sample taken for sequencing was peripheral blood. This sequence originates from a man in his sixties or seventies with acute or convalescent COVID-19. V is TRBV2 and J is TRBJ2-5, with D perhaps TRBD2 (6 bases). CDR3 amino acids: CASMSSAETQYF. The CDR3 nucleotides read TGTGCCAGCATGTCTAGCGCCGAGACCCAGTACTTC.